Given below is one T cell receptor (beta chain) in context. Its cognate antigen has yet to be identified. One base away there is no much larger clone; base qualities are not given. The immunoSEQ Assay, a bias-controlled multiplex PCR, was used to amplify TCRbeta CDR3 regions from genomic DNA. The authors processed their data as follows. The number of nucleated cells in each sample was estimated from the amplification of reference gene primers within the assay. To quantify the absolute abundance of each unique TCRbeta CDR3 rearrangement, sequence reads were collapsed and filtered. For each sample, productive Simpson clonality was calculated as the square root of Simpson's diversity index over productive rearrangements. The clones in this table, taken by TCRdb from immuneACCESS, are in-frame only. Not every clone is retained; where verified, under half of the shortfall comes from an unresolved V gene, and the cause of the rest is unknown. The V and J calls and clone size come from that table; D and trimming were worked out from the DNA. For this sample there are 250,000 to 350,000 clones; roughly 91% appear just once. In total, the top ten clones hold around 0.8% of the sample.

Collaborating institutions collected whole blood in K2EDTA tubes following their own protocols. For TCRbeta analysis, collaborators shipped samples as frozen whole blood, isolated PBMCs, or DNA extracted from either of those sample types. These data come from a study of blood T cell repertoires in COVID-19 (dated by TCRdb to the early 2020s). The study in broad terms: Samples covering the acute and convalescent phases of COVID-19 were provided by collaborators in the United States, Italy and Spain. The repertoires were made available in a free public database intended to serve as a resource for research on the immune response to SARS-CoV-2. Where HLA class I and class II types were available, the types were taken from metadata supplied by the sample provider, not from assay-based typing. The prospective study material was composed of cDNA or gDNA derived from T cells, B-cell-depleted T cells, or PBMCs. Deeply sampled blood TCRbeta repertoires from subjects exposed to, actively infected with, or recovered from COVID-19 were included in the dataset. The sample metadata nearly always contained a de-identified subject ID, COVID-19 status, age in years and sex. Samples were obtained from the ongoing ImmuneRACE study (first 160 participants) and from about 1,300 subjects provided by 6 global collaborators. Study-wide conclusions, independent of this receptor: The amount of clinical and demographic metadata varied by source and participant and was provided uncurated.

The TCR comes from a man younger than 40 with acute or convalescent COVID-19. The specimen sequenced was peripheral blood.

The DNA is TGTGCCAGCAGCCGCCCGGGTGCCGAAGCTTTCTTT. This is translated as CASSRPGAEAFF. This chain joins TRBV5-4 to TRBJ1-1, with the D gene not confidently named. Cut back by 4 bases and 8 bases, the V and J ends lie 12 bases apart. The germline V gene (reference sequence) yields SGHNT for CDR1 and YYREEE for CDR2. Counted from cysteine to phenylalanine, this CDR3 has 12 amino acids. The kept DNA is CDR3 alone, 36 bases in frame from the first base. The full variable domain, with segments outside the CDR3 supplied by the reference TRBV5-4 and TRBJ1-1 proteins, appears as ETGVTQSPTHLIKTRGQQVTLRCSSQSGHNTVSWYQQALGQGPQFIFQYYREEENGRGNFPPRFSGLQFPNYSSELNVNALELDDSALYLCASSRPGAEAFFGQGTRLTVV.